Given below is one TCR beta chain in context. CDR1 is ENHRY, CDR2 SYGVKD, per germline. The length of the CDR3 is 15 residues. These data belong to a study of monozygotic twins with inflammatory bowel disease. TCRdb reprocessed the 5' RACE reads; each CDR3 protein has one entry and no DNA is given. The table lists a few hundred thousand distinct CDR3 sequences. The receptor was isolated from a human donor with ulcerative colitis or Crohn's disease, or a healthy co-twin of an affected twin (not recorded which). Sequenced sample: blood. V usage is TRBV10-3 and J usage is TRBJ2-7; TCRdb outputs TRBD2, but without DNA this stays unchecked. This CDR3 is CAISTGVAEDYEQYF.